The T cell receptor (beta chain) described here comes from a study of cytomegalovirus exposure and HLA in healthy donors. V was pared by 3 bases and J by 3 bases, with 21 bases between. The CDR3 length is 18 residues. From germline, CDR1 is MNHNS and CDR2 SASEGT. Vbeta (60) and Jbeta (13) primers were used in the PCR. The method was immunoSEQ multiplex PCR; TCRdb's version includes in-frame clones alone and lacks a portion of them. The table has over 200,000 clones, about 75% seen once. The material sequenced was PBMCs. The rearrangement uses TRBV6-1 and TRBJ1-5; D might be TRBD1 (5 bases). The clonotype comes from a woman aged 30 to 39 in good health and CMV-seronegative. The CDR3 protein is CASSDLGAGGGFNQPQHF. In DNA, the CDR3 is TGTGCCAGCAGTGACTTAGGGGCGGGGGGGGGTTTCAATCAGCCCCAGCATTTT.